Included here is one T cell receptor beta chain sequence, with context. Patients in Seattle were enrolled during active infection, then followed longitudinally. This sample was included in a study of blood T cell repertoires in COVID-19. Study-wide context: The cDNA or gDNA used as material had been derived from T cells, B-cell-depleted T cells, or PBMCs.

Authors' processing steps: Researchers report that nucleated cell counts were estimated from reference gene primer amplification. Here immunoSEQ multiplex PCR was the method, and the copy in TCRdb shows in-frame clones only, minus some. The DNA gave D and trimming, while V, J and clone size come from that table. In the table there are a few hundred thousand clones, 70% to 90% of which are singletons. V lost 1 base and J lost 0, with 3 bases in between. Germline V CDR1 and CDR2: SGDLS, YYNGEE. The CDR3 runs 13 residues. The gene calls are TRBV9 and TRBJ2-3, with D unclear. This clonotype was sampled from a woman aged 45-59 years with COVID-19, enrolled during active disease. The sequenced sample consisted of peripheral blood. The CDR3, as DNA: TGTGCCAGCAGCGTAACTAGCACAGATACGCAGTATTTT. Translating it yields CASSVTSTDTQYF.